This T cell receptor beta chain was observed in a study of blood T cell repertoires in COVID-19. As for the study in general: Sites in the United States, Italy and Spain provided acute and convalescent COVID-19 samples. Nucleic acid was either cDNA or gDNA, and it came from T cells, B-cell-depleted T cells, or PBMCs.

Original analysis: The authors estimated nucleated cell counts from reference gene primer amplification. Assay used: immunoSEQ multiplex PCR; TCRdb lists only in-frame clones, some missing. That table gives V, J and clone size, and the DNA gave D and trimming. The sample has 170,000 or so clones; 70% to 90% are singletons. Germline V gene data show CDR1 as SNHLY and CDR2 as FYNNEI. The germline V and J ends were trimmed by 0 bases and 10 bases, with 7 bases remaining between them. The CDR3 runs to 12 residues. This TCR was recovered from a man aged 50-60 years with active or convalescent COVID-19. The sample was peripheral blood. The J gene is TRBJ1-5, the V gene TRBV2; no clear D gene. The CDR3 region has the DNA TGTGCCAGCAGTGAAGCGCAGGAACCCCAGCATTTT. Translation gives CASSEAQEPQHF.